This paragraph covers one T cell receptor (beta chain) sequence. This sample was included in a study of blood T cell repertoires in COVID-19. Study-wide background: Material from acute and convalescent COVID-19 was sourced from the United States, Italy and Spain. T cells, B-cell-depleted T cells, or PBMCs supplied cDNA or gDNA.

As processed by the authors: Amplification with reference gene primers provided the estimates of nucleated cell counts. Assay used: immunoSEQ multiplex PCR; TCRdb lists only in-frame clones, some missing. V and J calls and clone size come straight from that table; D and trimming were deduced from the DNA. The sample lists 70,000 to 75,000 clones; 70% to 85% were seen once. The sample comprised peripheral blood. The source of this sequence is a man aged 60 to 75 with active or convalescent COVID-19.

In DNA form, the CDR3 reads TGCGCCAGCAGCCCGGGGACAGGGACTATCCCCCAGCATTTT. Translated, it gives CASSPGTGTIPQHF. The chain combines TRBV5-1 with TRBJ1-5; 9 positions agree with TRBD1. There are 14 residues in the CDR3. J lost 10 bases, V lost 4 bases, and 9 bases had no gene match. Per germline, CDR1 SGHRS and CDR2 YFSETQ.